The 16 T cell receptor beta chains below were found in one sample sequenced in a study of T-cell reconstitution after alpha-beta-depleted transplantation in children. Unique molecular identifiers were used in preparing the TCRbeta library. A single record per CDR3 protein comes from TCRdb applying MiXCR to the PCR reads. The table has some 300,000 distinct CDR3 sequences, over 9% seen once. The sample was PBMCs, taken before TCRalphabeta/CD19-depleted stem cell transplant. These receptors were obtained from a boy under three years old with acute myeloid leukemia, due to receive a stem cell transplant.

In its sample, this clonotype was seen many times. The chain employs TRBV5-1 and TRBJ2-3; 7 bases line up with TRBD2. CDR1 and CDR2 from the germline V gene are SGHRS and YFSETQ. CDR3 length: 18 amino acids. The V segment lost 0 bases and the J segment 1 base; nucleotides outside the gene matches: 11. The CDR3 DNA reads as TGCGCCAGCAGCTTGGGCGGGAGCGGACCCTACCGCACAGATACGCAGTATTTT. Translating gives CASSLGGSGPYRTDTQYF.

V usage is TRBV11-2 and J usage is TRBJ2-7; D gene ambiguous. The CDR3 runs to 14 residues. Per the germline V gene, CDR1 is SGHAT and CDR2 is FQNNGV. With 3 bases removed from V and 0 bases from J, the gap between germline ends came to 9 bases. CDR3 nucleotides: TGTGCCAGCAGCTTCCCCAGAAGCTCCTACGAGCAGTACTTC. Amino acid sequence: CASSFPRSSYEQYF.

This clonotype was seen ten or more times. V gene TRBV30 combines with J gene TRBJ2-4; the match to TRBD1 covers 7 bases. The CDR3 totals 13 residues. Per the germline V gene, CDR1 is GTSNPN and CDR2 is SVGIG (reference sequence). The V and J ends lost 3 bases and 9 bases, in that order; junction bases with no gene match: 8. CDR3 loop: CAWRHDRESIQYF. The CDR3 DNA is TGTGCCTGGAGGCACGACAGGGAGAGCATTCAGTACTTC.

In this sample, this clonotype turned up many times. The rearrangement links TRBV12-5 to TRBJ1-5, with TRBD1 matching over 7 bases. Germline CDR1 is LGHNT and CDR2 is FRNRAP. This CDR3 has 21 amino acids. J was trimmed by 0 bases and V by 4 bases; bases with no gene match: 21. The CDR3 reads CASGSRQGGDLFPYSNQPQHF. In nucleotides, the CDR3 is TGTGCTAGTGGTTCCCGACAGGGAGGGGACCTTTTCCCTTATAGCAATCAGCCCCAGCATTTT.

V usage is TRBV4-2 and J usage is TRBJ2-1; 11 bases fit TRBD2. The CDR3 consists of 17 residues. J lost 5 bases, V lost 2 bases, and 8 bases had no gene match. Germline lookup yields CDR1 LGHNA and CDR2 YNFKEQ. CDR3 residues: CASSQQVGLAGDNEQFF. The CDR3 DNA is TGTGCCAGCAGCCAACAAGTAGGACTAGCGGGCGACAATGAGCAGTTCTTC.

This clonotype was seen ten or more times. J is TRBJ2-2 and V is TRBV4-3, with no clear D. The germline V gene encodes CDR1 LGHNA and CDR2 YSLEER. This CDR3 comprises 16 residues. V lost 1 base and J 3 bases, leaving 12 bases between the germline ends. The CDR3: CASSQVIRRHTGELFF. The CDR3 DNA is TGCGCCAGCAGCCAAGTTATCAGGCGTCACACCGGGGAGCTGTTTTTT.

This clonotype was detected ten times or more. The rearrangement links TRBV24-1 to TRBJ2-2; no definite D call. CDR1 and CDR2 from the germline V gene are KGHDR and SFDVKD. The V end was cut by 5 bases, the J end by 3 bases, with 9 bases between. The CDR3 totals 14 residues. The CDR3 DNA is TGTGCCACCAGTGCCGTCTGGGACACCGGGGAGCTGTTTTTT. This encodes CATSAVWDTGELFF.

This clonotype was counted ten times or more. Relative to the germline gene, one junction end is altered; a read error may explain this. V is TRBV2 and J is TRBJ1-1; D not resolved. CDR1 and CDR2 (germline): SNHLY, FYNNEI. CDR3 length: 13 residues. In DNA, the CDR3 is TGTGCCAGCAGCGAAGAGGTGAACACTGAAGCTTTCTTT. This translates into CASSEEVNTEAFF.

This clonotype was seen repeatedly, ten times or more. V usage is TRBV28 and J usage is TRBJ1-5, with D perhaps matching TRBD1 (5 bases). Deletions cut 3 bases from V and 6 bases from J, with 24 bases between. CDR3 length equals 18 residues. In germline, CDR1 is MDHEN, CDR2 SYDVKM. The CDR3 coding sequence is TGTGCCAGCAGTTTCCCAGAGAGGGGTTGGAGGTCCGGTCAGCCCCAGCATTTT. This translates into CASSFPERGWRSGQPQHF.

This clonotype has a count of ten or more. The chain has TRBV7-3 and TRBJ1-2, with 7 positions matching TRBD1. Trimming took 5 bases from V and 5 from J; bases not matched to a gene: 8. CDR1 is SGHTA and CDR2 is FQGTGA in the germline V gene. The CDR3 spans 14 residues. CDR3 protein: CASSLDREGYGYTF. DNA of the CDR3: TGTGCCAGCAGCCTTGACAGGGAGGGATATGGCTACACCTTC.

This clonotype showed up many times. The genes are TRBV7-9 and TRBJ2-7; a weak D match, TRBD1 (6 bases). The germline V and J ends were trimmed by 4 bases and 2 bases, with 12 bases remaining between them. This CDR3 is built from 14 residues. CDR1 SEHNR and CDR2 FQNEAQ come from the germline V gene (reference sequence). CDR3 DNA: TGTGCCAGCAGCTGGGTTGGGGGCACCTACGAGCAGTACTTC. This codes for CASSWVGGTYEQYF. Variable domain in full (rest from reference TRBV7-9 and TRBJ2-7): DTGVSQNPRHKITKRGQNVTFRCDPISEHNRLYWYRQTLGQGPEFLTYFQNEAQLEKSRLLSDRFSAERPKGSFSTLEIQRTEQGDSAMYLCASSWVGGTYEQYFGPGTRLTVT.

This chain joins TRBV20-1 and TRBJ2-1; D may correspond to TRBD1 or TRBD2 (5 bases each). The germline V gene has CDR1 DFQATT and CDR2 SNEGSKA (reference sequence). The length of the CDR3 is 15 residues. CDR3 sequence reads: CCARDHRGAGDEQFF. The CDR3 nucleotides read TGCTGCGCTAGAGATCATCGAGGGGCCGGGGATGAGCAGTTCTTC.

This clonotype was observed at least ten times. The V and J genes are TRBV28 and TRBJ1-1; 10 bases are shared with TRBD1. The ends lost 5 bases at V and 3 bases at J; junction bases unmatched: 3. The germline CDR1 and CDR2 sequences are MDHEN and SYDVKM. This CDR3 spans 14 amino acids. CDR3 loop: CASSLGQGYTEAFF. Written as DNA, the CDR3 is TGTGCCAGCAGTCTGGGACAGGGGTACACTGAAGCTTTCTTT. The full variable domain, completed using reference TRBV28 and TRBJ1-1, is DVKVTQSSRYLVKRTGEKVFLECVQDMDHENMFWYRQDPGLGLRLIYFSYDVKMKEKGDIPEGYSVSREKKERFSLILESASTNQTSMYLCASSLGQGYTEAFFGQGTRLTVV.

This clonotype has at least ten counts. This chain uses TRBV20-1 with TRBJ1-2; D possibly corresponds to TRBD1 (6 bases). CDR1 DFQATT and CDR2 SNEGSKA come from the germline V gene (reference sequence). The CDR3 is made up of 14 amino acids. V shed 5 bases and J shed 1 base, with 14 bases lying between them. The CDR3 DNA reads TGCAGTGCTCATATACAGGGAATTAACTATGGCTACACCTTC. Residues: CSAHIQGINYGYTF.

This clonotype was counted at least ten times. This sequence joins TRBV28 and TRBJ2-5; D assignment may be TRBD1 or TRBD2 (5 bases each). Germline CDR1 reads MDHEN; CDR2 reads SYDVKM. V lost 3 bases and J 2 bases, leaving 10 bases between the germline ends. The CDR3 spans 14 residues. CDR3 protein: CASSFGTRQETQYF. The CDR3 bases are TGTGCCAGCAGTTTTGGGACCCGTCAAGAGACCCAGTACTTC.

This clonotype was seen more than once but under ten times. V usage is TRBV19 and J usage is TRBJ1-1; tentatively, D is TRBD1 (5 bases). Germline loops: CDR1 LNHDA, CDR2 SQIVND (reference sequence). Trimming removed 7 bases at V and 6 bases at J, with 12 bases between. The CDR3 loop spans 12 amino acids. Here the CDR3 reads CASNAGRAEAFF. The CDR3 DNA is TGTGCCAGTAACGCAGGGAGGGCTGAAGCTTTCTTT.